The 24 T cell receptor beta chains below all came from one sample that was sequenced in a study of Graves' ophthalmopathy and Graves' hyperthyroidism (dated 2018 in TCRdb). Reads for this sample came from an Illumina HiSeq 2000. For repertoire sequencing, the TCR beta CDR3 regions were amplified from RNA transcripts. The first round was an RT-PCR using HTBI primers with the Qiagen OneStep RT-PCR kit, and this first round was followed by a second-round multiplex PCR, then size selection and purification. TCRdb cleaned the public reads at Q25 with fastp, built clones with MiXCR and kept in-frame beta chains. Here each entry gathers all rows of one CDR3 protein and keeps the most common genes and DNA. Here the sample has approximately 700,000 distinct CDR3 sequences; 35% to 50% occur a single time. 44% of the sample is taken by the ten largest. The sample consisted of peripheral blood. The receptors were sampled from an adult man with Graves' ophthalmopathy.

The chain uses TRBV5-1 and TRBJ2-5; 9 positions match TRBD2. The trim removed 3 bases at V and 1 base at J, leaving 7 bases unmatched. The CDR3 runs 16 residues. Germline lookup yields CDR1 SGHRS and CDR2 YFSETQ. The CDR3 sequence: CASSSAPTSGQETQYF. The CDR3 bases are TGCGCCAGCAGCTCGGCCCCGACTAGCGGCCAAGAGACCCAGTACTTC. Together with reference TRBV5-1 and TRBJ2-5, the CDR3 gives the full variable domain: KAGVTQTPRYLIKTRGQQVTLSCSPISGHRSVSWYQQTPGQGLQFLFEYFSETQRNKGNFPGRFSGRQFSNSRSEMNVSTLELGDSALYLCASSSAPTSGQETQYFGPGTRLLVL.

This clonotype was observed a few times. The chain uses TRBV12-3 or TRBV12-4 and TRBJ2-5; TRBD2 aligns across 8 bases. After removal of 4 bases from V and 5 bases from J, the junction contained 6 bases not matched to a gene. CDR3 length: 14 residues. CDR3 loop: CASSYRGGGETQYF. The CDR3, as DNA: TGTGCCAGCAGTTACCGGGGGGGAGGGGAGACCCAGTACTTC.

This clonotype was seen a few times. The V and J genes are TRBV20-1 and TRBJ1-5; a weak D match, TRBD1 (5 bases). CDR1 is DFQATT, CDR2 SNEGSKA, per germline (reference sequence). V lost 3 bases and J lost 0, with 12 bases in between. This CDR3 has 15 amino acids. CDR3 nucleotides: TGCAGTGCTAGCATTGACAGATTTAGCAATCAGCCCCAGCATTTT. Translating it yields CSASIDRFSNQPQHF.

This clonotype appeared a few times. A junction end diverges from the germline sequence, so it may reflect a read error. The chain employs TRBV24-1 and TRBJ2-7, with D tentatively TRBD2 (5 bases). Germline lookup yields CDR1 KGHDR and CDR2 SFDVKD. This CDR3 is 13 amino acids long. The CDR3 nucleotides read TGTGCCAGCAGTAACTCCCGGGGCTACGAGCAGTACTTC. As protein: CASSNSRGYEQYF.

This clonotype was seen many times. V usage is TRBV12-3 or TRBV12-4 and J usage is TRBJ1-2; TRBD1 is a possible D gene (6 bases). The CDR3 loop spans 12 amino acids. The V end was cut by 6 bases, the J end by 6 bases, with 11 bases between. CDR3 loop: CASSRGADGYTF. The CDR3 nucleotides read TGTGCCAGCAGCCGGGGGGCTGATGGCTACACCTTC.

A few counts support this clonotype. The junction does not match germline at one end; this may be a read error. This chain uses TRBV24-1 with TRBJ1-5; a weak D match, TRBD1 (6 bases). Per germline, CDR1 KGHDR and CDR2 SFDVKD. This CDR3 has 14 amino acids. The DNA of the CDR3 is TGTGCCAGCAGTTACGACAGGATTAATCAGCCCCAGCATTTT. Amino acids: CASSYDRINQPQHF.

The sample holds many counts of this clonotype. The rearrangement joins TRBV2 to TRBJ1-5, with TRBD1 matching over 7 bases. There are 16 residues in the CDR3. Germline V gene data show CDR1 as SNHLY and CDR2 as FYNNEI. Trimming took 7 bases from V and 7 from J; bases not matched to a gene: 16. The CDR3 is CASKSGAGGLRQPQHF. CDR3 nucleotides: TGTGCCAGCAAATCGGGGGCAGGGGGACTTCGGCAGCCCCAGCATTTT.

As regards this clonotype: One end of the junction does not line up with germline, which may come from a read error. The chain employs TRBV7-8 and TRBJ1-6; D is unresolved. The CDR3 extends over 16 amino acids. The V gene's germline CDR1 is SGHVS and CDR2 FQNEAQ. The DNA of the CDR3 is TGTGTCAGCCGCCACGATAGGAGGGAGCGTAATTCACCCCTCCACTTT. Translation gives CVSRHDRRERNSPLHF. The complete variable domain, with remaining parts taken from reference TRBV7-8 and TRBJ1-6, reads GAGVSQSPRYKVAKRGQDVALRCDPISGHVSLFWYQQALGQGPEFLTYFQNEAQLDKSGLPSDRFFAERPEGSVSTLKIQRTQQEDSAVYLCVSRHDRRERNSPLHFGNGTRLTVT.

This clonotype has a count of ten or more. The CDR3 loop reads CASSLAGGYGEKLFF. The CDR3 region has the DNA TGTGCCAGCAGCTTAGCGGGGGGTTACGGTGAAAAACTGTTTTTT. The V gene is TRBV7-2, the J gene TRBJ1-4, with D perhaps TRBD1 (5 bases). Per germline, CDR1 SGHTA and CDR2 FQGNSA. This CDR3 region has 15 residues. V was trimmed by 0 bases and J by 7 bases, leaving 12 bases between them.

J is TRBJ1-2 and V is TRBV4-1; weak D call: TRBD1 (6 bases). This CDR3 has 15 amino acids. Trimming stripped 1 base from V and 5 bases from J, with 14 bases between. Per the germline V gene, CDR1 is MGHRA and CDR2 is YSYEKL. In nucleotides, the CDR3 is TGCGCCAGCAGCCAAGTTAACAGGGTTGAATATGGCTACACCTTC. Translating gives CASSQVNRVEYGYTF.

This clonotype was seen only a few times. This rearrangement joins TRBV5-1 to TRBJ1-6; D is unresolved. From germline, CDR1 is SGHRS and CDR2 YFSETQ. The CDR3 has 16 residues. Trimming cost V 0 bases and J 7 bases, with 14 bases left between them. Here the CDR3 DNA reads TGCGCCAGCAGCTTGGCCAGGCCTCAAACAAATTCACCCCTCCACTTT. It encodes CASSLARPQTNSPLHF.

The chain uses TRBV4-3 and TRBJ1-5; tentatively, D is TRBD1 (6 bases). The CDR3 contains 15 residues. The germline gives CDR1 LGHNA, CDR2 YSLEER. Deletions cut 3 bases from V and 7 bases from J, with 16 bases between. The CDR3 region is CASSHQQGYEQPQHF. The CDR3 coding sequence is TGCGCCAGCAGCCATCAACAGGGCTACGAGCAGCCCCAGCATTTT.

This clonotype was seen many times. The CDR3 nucleotides are TGCAGCGTTGAAGCGACAGGTTCACCTGGGGAGCTGTTTTTT. This sequence encodes CSVEATGSPGELFF. This chain uses TRBV29-1 with TRBJ2-2; TRBD1 might be the D (6 bases). V lost 1 base to trimming and J lost 8 bases, with 14 bases between them. The CDR3 has 14 amino acids. Germline V CDR1 and CDR2: SQVTM, ANQGSEA.

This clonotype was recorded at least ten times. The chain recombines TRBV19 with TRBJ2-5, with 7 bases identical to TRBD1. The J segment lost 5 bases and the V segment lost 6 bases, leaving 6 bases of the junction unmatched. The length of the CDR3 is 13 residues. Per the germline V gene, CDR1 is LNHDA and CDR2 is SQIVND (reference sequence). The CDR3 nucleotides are TGTGCCAGTAGAAAGACAGGGACGGAGACCCAGTACTTC. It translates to CASRKTGTETQYF.

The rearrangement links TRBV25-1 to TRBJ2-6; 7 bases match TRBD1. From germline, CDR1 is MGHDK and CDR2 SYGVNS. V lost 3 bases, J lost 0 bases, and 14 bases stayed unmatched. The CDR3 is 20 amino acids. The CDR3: CASSERTGDPISSGANVLTF. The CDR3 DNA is TGTGCCAGCAGTGAGCGGACAGGCGACCCGATTAGCTCTGGGGCCAACGTCCTGACTTTC.

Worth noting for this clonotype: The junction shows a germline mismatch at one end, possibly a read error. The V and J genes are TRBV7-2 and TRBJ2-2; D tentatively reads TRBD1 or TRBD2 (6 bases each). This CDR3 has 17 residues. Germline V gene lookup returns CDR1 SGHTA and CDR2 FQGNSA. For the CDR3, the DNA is TGCGCCAGCAGCCAAGCTTCGGGGGCATCGAACACCGGGGAGCTGTTTTTT. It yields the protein CASSQASGASNTGELFF.

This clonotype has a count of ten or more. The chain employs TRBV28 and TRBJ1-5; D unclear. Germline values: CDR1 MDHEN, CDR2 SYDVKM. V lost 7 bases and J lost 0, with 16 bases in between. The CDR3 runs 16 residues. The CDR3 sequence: CASITDAGYSNQPQHF. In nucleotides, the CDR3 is TGTGCCAGCATTACGGACGCGGGGTATAGCAATCAGCCCCAGCATTTT.

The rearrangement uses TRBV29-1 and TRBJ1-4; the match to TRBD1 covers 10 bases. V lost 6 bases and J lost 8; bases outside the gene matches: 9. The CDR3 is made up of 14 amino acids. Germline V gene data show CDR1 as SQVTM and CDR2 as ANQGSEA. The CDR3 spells CSVGTPGQGEKLFF. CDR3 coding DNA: TGCAGCGTAGGTACTCCGGGACAGGGGGAAAAACTGTTTTTT.

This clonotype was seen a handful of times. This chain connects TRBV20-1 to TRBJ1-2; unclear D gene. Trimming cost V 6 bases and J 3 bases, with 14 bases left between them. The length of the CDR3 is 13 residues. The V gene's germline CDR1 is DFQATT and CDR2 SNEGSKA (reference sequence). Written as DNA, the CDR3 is TGCAGTGCGACTTACTCCTCCTACTATGGCTACACCTTC. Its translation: CSATYSSYYGYTF.

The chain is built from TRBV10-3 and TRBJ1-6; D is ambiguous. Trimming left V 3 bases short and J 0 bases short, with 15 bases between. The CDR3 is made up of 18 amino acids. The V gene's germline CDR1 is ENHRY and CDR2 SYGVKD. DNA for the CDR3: TGTGCCATCAGTGACCCCACGGGTGCGAGCTCCTATAATTCACCCCTCCACTTT. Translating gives CAISDPTGASSYNSPLHF.

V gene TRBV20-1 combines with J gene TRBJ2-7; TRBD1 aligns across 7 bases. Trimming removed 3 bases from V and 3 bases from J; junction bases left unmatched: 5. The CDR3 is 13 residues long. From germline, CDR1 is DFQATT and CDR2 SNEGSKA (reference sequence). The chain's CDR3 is CSARTDRVYEQYF. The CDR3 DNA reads TGCAGTGCTAGGACTGACAGGGTCTACGAGCAGTACTTC.

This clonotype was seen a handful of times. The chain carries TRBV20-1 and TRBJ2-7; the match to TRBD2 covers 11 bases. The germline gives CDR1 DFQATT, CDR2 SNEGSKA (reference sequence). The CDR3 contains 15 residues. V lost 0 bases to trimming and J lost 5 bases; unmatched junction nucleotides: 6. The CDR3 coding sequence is TGCAGTGCTAGAGACATACTAGCGGGAGTCCACGAGCAGTACTTC. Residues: CSARDILAGVHEQYF.

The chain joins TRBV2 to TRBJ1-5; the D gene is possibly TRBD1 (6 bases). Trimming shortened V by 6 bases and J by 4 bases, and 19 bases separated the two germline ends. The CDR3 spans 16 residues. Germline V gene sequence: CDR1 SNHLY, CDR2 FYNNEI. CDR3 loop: CASSQDLGQFNQPQHF. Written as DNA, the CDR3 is TGTGCCAGCAGCCAAGACCTAGGACAGTTTAATCAGCCCCAGCATTTT.

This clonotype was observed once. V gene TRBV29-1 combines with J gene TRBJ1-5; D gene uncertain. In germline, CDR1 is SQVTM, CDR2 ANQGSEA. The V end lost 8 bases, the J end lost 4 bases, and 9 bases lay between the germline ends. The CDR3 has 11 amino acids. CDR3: CSLEENQPQHF. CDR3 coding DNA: TGCAGCTTGGAAGAAAATCAGCCCCAGCATTTT.